The text below deals with one T cell receptor (beta chain). These data come from a study of T cell responses to AZD1222 COVID-19 vaccine. The assay was immunoSEQ multiplex PCR, and TCRdb's table has in-frame clones only and misses some. Here the sample spans about 110,000 clones, more than 70% being singletons. The CDR3 consists of 14 residues. Germline V gene sequence: CDR1 MNHEY, CDR2 SMNVEV (reference sequence). The ends were cut back, 5 bases at V and 2 bases at J, with 10 bases in the middle. The chain has TRBV27 and TRBJ2-1; D call uncertain. Sample: peripheral blood, taken on day 0 of AZD1222 vaccination. The receptor's source is an adult in good health. As DNA, the CDR3 is TGTGCCAGCAGTCCTTCGGCTACCTACAATGAGCAGTTCTTC. This gives the protein CASSPSATYNEQFF.